Given below is one TCR beta chain in context. V was pared by 6 bases and J by 1 base, with 9 bases between. This CDR3 contains 13 residues. Germline V gives CDR1 SNHLY, CDR2 FYNNEI. This entry is derived from a study of blood T cell repertoires in COVID-19. Repertoires were generated with immunoSEQ multiplex PCR, while TCRdb's copy carries only in-frame clones and drops some. The data contain approximately 250,000 clones, approximately 88% of them singletons. Source material: peripheral blood. The source is a woman aged 70 to 79 with COVID-19, enrolled during active disease. This chain uses TRBV2 with TRBJ1-1; D remains ambiguous. The CDR3 sequence is CASSSDKNTEAFF. CDR3 bases: TGTGCCAGCAGCTCCGACAAGAACACTGAAGCTTTCTTT.